This record looks at one TCR beta chain sequence and its context. These data belong to a study of shared clonotypes between healthy human individuals. Trimming removed 1 base from V and 4 bases from J, with 6 bases in between. CDR3 length: 13 residues. Germline CDR1 reads SGHTA; CDR2 reads FQGTGA. Using immunoSEQ multiplex PCR, the repertoire was profiled, and TCRdb retains in-frame clones only, with some absent. The sample includes hundreds of thousands of clones, approximately 95% of them seen just once. Terminally differentiated effector memory CD45RA+ cells were left out of the naive CD8 fraction, which was CD45RO-negative and positively selected for CCR7.

Sequenced sample: naive CD8+ T cells sorted from blood. This receptor was identified in a woman aged 30 to 39 in good health. This sequence joins TRBV7-3 and TRBJ2-3, with no clear D. The DNA for the CDR3 is TGTGCCAGCAGCTTAAGAGGCCCAGATACGCAGTATTTT. Protein sequence: CASSLRGPDTQYF.